This is a list of T cell receptor beta chains from one sample in a study of cytomegalovirus exposure and HLA in healthy donors. TCRdb's table, derived via immunoSEQ multiplex PCR, lists solely in-frame clones and lacks some. The data contain more than 75,000 clones, 84% of them singletons. Sequencing was performed on PBMCs. The receptor source for this set is a woman aged 18-29 years in good health and CMV-seropositive. CDR3s include the opening cysteine and the closing phenylalanine or tryptophan. A D gene is named only where the DNA matches it firmly. Rows may omit the clone size; those that give it use once, few, many or a size class.

TRBV10-1,TRBJ2-3,.,.,CASSDGGRNTQYF,TGCGCCAGCAGTGACGGGGGGCGAAATACGCAGTATTTT
TRBV28,TRBJ2-7,.,.,CASSLDTYEQYF,TGTGCCAGCAGCCTCGACACCTACGAGCAGTACTTC
TRBV25-1,TRBJ2-5,TRBD2,.,CASSEPRRGSGYQETQYF,TGTGCCAGCAGTGAACCCCGCCGAGGTAGCGGGTACCAAGAGACCCAGTACTTC
TRBV29-1,TRBJ2-7,TRBD2,.,CSVHSLVLDAGSGLAYEQYF,TGCAGCGTTCATTCCCTCGTTCTCGACGCGGGATCGGGACTAGCTTACGAGCAGTACTTC
TRBV5-1,TRBJ2-7,TRBD1,.,CASSLTGTGLFEQYF,TGCGCCAGCAGCTTAACCGGGACAGGGCTGTTCGAGCAGTACTTC
TRBV14,TRBJ1-1,.,few,CASSHGLNTEAFF,TGTGCCAGCAGCCACGGGTTGAACACTGAAGCTTTCTTT
TRBV7-9,TRBJ2-2,.,few,CASSLGFAGELFF,TGTGCCAGCAGCTTAGGTTTTGCGGGGGAGCTGTTTTTT
TRBV5-6,TRBJ2-1,.,once,CASSLGYRDGQFF,TGTGCCAGCAGCTTGGGATACAGGGACGGGCAGTTCTTC
TRBV18,TRBJ1-5,TRBD1,.,CASSPGQANQPQHF,TGTGCCAGCTCACCTGGACAGGCCAATCAGCCCCAGCATTTT
TRBV6-5,TRBJ1-2,.,.,CASSYSAGPNYGYTF,TGTGCCAGCAGTTACTCGGCGGGACCGAACTATGGCTACACCTTC
TRBV2,TRBJ2-2,TRBD2,.,CASRSSGGYTGELFF,TGTGCCAGCAGATCTAGCGGGGGTTACACCGGGGAGCTGTTTTTT
TRBV5-6,TRBJ2-2,.,.,CASSQDWATGELFF,TGTGCCAGCAGCCAGGATTGGGCGACCGGGGAGCTGTTTTTT
TRBV28,TRBJ1-2,TRBD1,.,CASGQGWYGYTF,TGTGCCAGCGGACAGGGGTGGTATGGCTACACCTTC
TRBV2,TRBJ1-5,.,few,CASKGGNQPQHF,TGTGCCAGCAAGGGGGGCAATCAGCCCCAGCATTTT
TRBV2,TRBJ1-5,.,.,CASSGARNQPQHF,TGTGCCAGCAGTGGGGCACGAAATCAGCCCCAGCATTTT
TRBV7-8,TRBJ2-2,.,.,CASSLEGGYGELFF,TGTGCCAGCAGCTTAGAAGGGGGATATGGGGAGCTGTTTTTT
TRBV5-1,TRBJ1-2,.,.,CASRAGYYGYTF,TGCGCCAGCCGGGCGGGGTACTATGGCTACACCTTC
TRBV6-1,TRBJ2-7,TRBD1,.,CASSEGRGLFEQYF,TGTGCCAGCAGTGAAGGTAGGGGGCTGTTCGAGCAGTACTTC
TRBV2,TRBJ1-3,.,.,CASSAGNTIYF,TGTGCCAGCAGCGCTGGAAACACCATATATTTT
TRBV28,TRBJ1-5,.,.,CASSQLNQPQHF,TGTGCCAGCAGTCAACTTAATCAGCCCCAGCATTTT
TRBV7-8,TRBJ2-7,TRBD1,.,CASSLAGQGAYEQYF,TGTGCCAGCAGCTTAGCAGGACAGGGTGCCTACGAGCAGTACTTC
TRBV7-9,TRBJ2-5,TRBD1,.,CASSLSDREDAQETQYF,TGTGCCAGCAGCCTGTCGGACAGGGAGGATGCTCAAGAGACCCAGTACTTC
TRBV5-6,TRBJ2-1,TRBD2,.,CASSLSRGYNDGQFF,TGTGCCAGCAGCTTATCGCGGGGGTACAATGATGGGCAGTTCTTC
TRBV28,TRBJ1-2,TRBD1,.,CASSFRQGPYGYTF,TGTGCCAGCAGTTTTCGACAGGGCCCCTATGGCTACACCTTC
TRBV9,TRBJ1-3,.,.,CASSLQGGIGGNTIYF,TGTGCCAGCAGCCTCCAAGGGGGAATTGGAGGAAACACCATATATTTT
TRBV7-9,TRBJ1-3,TRBD1,.,CASSLGQGIGNTIYF,TGTGCCAGCAGCTTAGGACAGGGGATTGGAAACACCATATATTTT
TRBV4-1,TRBJ1-1,.,.,CASSQVDSRGTEAFF,TGCGCCAGCAGCCAAGTGGACTCCAGGGGCACTGAAGCTTTCTTT
TRBV5-1,TRBJ1-2,.,.,CASSFEAGGFNYGYTF,TGCGCCAGCAGCTTTGAGGCAGGCGGGTTTAACTATGGCTACACCTTC
TRBV6-5,TRBJ2-2,.,.,CASSLQGTGELFF,TGTGCCAGCAGCCTACAGGGTACCGGGGAGCTGTTTTTT
TRBV15,TRBJ2-1,TRBD2,.,CATSRDRRGLAGVHEQFF,TGTGCCACCAGCAGAGACAGGCGTGGACTAGCGGGAGTCCATGAGCAGTTCTTC
TRBV5-4,TRBJ2-5,TRBD2,.,CASSSKLAEETQYF,TGTGCCAGCAGCAGTAAGCTAGCGGAAGAGACCCAGTACTTC